This T cell receptor beta chain is drawn from a study of blood T cell repertoires in COVID-19. Overall study context: Samples came from the United States, Italy and Spain, spanning acute and convalescent COVID-19. PBMCs, B-cell-depleted T cells, or T cells provided the cDNA or gDNA that made up the material.

As handled by the study authors: Estimates of nucleated cell counts were drawn from the amplification of reference gene primers. Measured with immunoSEQ multiplex PCR; TCRdb has only the in-frame clones, and not every one. The V and J calls and the clone size are those of that table, but D and trimming were determined from the DNA. Of approximately 80,000 clones detected, approximately 82% appear once; the ten largest clones hold 2% to 2.5%. V was cut by 3 bases and J by 2 bases, with 11 bases left in between. CDR1 and CDR2 from the germline V gene are DFQATT and SNEGSKA (reference sequence). The CDR3 covers 13 residues.

Material: peripheral blood. This chain joins TRBV20-1 and TRBJ2-7; D is unresolved. The clonotype comes from a woman between 65 and 79 years old with acute or convalescent COVID-19. The CDR3 bases are TGCAGTGCTAGTGGCGGCGGAACCTACGAGCAGTACTTC. Protein: CSASGGGTYEQYF.